This is a list of T cell receptor beta chains from one sample in a study of response to subunit inactivated influenza vaccine. TCRdb re-derived calls from the RT-PCR reads in MiXCR, one entry per CDR3 protein. The table includes roughly 570,000 distinct CDR3 sequences, over 10% detected once. This material consisted of PBMCs from blood, taken 35 to 45 days after vaccination. The source of these receptors is a man aged 45 to 65 who received an inactivated influenza vaccine. CDR3s include the opening cysteine and the closing phenylalanine or tryptophan. Each record gives: CDR3 length, V gene, J gene, CDR3 protein.

15	TRBV12-3/TRBV12-4	TRBJ2-1	CASSSGPLFYNEQFF
14	TRBV3-1	TRBJ1-2	CASSKTGTTDGYTF
17	TRBV5-1	TRBJ2-1	CASSLARQGGSYNEQFF
13	TRBV25-1	TRBJ1-1	CASSERRNTEAFF
13	TRBV7-8	TRBJ2-1	CAWGTGVYNEQFF
14	TRBV12-3/TRBV12-4	TRBJ2-7	CASSPLAGGHEQYF
13	TRBV9	TRBJ2-1	CASSVGGTNEQFF
16	TRBV5-8	TRBJ2-5	CASSLTRDRGTETQYF
16	TRBV7-6	TRBJ2-5	CASSPRVGSGIETQYF
16	TRBV2	TRBJ1-2	CASSELNPGFFPSYTF
13	TRBV10-3	TRBJ2-2	CAISVTRDGELFF
16	TRBV5-1	TRBJ2-2	CASSLGQGLETGELFF
12	TRBV20-1	TRBJ1-2	CSAAGDRDGYTF
17	TRBV12-3/TRBV12-4	TRBJ2-1	CASSLSVGGGRDNEQFF
16	TRBV27	TRBJ2-5	CASSSYSGSRQETQYF
14	TRBV6-1	TRBJ1-4	CASSWTGPNEKLFF
17	TRBV12-3/TRBV12-4	TRBJ2-2	CASRTGTSGGASGELFF
14	TRBV6-2/TRBV6-3	TRBJ2-2	CASSYVRTTGELFF
11	TRBV12-3/TRBV12-4	TRBJ2-2	CASSNTGELFF
14	TRBV12-3/TRBV12-4	TRBJ2-3	CASSFTSFPDTQYF
14	TRBV7-9	TRBJ2-5	CASSPGQAGGAQYF
13	TRBV29-1	TRBJ1-1	CSASGRMNTEAFF
16	TRBV4-2	TRBJ2-7	CASSQELTGFYYEQYF
13	TRBV5-1	TRBJ2-7	CASSRSSGDEQYF
15	TRBV28	TRBJ1-1	CASSFGPRDGIEAFF
16	TRBV20-1	TRBJ2-1	CSARDLISGSYNEQFF